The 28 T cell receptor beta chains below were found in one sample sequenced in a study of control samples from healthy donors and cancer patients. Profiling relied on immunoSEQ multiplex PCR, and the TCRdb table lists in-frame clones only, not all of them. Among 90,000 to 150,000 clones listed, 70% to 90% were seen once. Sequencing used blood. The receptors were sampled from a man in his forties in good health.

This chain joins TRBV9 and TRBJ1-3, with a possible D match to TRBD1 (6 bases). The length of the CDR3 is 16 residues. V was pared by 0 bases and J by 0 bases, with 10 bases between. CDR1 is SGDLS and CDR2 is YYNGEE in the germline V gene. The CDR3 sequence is CASSVGGQSSGNTIYF. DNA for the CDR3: TGTGCCAGCAGCGTAGGTGGACAGAGCTCTGGAAACACCATATATTTT. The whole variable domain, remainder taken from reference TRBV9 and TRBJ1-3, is DSGVTQTPKHLITATGQRVTLRCSPRSGDLSVYWYQQSLDQGLQFLIQYYNGEERAKGNILERFSAQQFPDLHSELNLSSLELGDSALYFCASSVGGQSSGNTIYFGEGSWLTVV.

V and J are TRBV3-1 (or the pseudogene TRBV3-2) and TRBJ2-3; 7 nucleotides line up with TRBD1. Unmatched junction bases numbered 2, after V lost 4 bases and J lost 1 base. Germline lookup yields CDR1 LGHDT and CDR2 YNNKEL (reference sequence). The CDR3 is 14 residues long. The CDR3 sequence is CASSRDRRTDTQYF. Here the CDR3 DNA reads TGTGCCAGCAGCCGGGACAGACGCACAGATACGCAGTATTTT.

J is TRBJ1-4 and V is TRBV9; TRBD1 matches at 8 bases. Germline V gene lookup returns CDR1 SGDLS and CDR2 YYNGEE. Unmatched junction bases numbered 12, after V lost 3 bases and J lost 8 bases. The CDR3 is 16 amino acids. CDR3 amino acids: CASSGGGQGPSEKLFF. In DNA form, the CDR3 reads TGTGCCAGCAGCGGAGGCGGACAGGGCCCATCGGAAAAACTGTTTTTT. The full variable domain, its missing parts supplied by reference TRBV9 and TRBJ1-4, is DSGVTQTPKHLITATGQRVTLRCSPRSGDLSVYWYQQSLDQGLQFLIQYYNGEERAKGNILERFSAQQFPDLHSELNLSSLELGDSALYFCASSGGGQGPSEKLFFGSGTQLSVL.

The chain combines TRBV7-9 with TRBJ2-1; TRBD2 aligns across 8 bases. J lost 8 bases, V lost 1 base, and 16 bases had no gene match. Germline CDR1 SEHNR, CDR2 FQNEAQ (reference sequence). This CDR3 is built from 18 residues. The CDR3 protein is CASSLVAGIRKTTDEQFF. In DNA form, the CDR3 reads TGTGCCAGCAGCTTAGTAGCGGGGATAAGAAAGACTACGGATGAGCAGTTCTTC.

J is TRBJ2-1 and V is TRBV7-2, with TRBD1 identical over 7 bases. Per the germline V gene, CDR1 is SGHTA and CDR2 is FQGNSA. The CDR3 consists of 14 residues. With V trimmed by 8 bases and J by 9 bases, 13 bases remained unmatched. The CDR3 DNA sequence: TGTGCCAGCGCGCTCGACAGGGTCTACGGTGAGCAGTTCTTC. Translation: CASALDRVYGEQFF.

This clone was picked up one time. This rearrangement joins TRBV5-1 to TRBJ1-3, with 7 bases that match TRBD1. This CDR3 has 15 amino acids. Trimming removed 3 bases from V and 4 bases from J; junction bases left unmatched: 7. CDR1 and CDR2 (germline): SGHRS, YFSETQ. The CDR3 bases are TGCGCCAGCAGCTCCCAGACAGGGACAGGAAACACCATATATTTT. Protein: CASSSQTGTGNTIYF.

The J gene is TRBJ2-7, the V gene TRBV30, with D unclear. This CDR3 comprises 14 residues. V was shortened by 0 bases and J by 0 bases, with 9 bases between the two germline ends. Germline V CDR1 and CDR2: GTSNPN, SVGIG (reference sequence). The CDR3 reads CAWSVRGISYEQYF. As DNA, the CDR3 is TGTGCCTGGAGTGTACGAGGAATCTCCTACGAGCAGTACTTC.

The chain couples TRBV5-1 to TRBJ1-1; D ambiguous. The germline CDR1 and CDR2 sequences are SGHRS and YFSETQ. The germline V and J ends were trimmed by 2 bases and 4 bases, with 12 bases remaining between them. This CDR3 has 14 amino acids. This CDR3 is CASSFAGLSTEAFF. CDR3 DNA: TGCGCCAGCAGCTTCGCCGGTCTCAGCACTGAAGCTTTCTTT.

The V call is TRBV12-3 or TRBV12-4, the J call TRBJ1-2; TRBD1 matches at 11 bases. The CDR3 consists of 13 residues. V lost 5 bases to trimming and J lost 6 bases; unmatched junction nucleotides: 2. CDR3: CASSVDRGHGYTF. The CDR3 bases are TGTGCCAGCAGTGTGGACAGGGGGCATGGCTACACCTTC.

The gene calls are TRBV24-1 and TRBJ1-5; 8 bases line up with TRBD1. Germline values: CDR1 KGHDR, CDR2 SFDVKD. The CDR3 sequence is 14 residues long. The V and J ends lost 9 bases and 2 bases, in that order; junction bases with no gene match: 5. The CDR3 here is CATGDRGGNQPQHF. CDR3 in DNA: TGTGCCACCGGAGACAGGGGAGGCAATCAGCCCCAGCATTTT.

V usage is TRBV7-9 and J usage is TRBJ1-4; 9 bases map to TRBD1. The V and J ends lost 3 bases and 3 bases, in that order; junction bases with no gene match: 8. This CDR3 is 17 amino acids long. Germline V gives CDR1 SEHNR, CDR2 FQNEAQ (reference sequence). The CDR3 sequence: CASSFPQGALSNEKLFF. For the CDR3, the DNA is TGTGCCAGCAGCTTTCCACAGGGGGCGCTTTCTAATGAAAAACTGTTTTTT.

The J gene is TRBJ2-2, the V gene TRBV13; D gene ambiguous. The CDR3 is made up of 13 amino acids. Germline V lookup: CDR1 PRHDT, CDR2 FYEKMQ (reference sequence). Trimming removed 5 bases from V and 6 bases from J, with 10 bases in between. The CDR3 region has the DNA TGTGCCAGCAGCGAAAGACTGTCCGGGGAGCTGTTTTTT. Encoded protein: CASSERLSGELFF.

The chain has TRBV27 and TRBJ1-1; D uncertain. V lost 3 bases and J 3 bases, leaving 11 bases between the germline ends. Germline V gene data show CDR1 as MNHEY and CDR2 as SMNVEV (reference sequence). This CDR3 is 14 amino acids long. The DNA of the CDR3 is TGTGCCAGCAGTTTCCATGAGGGATACACTGAAGCTTTCTTT. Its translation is CASSFHEGYTEAFF.

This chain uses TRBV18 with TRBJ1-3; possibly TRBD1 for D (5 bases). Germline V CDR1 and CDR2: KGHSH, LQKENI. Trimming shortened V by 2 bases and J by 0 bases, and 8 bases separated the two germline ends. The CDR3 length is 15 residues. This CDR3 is CASSPWGSSGNTIYF. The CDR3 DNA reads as TGTGCCAGCTCACCATGGGGCAGCTCTGGAAACACCATATATTTT.

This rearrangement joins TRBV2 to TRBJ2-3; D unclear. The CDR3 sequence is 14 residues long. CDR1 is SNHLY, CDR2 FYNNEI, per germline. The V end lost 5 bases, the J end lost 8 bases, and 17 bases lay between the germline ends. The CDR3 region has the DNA TGTGCCAGCAGTATACAGCCCGAGAAGGGTACGCAGTATTTT. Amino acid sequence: CASSIQPEKGTQYF.

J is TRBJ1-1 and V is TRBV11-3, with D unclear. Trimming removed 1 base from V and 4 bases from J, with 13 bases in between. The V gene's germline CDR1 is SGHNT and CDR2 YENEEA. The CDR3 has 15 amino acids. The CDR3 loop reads CASSLVGVTATEAFF. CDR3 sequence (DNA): TGTGCCAGCAGCTTAGTCGGCGTTACGGCCACTGAAGCTTTCTTT.

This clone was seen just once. CDR3 sequence reads: CASSFSTNYEQYF. The CDR3 region has the DNA TGTGCCAGCAGCTTCTCGACCAACTACGAGCAGTACTTC. The rearrangement uses TRBV7-2 and TRBJ2-7; no clear D gene. Germline-derived CDR1 and CDR2 are SGHTA and FQGNSA. This CDR3 is 13 amino acids long. The V and J ends lost 3 bases and 3 bases respectively, with 9 bases between them.

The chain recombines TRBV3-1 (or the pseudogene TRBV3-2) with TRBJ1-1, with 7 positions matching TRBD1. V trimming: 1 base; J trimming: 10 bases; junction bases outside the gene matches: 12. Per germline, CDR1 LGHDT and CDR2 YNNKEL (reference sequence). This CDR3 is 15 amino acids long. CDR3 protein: CASSQGQDRAFGAFF. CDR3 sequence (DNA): TGTGCCAGCAGCCAAGGGCAAGACAGGGCTTTTGGAGCTTTCTTT.

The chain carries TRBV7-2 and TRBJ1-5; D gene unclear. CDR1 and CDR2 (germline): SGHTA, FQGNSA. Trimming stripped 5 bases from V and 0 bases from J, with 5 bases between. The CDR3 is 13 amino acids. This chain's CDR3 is CASSPYSNQPQHF. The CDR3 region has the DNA TGTGCCAGCAGCCCATATAGCAATCAGCCCCAGCATTTT. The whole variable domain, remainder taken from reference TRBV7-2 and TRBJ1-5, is GAGVSQSPSNKVTEKGKDVELRCDPISGHTALYWYRQSLGQGLEFLIYFQGNSAPDKSGLPSDRFSAERTGGSVSTLTIQRTQQEDSAVYLCASSPYSNQPQHFGDGTRLSIL.

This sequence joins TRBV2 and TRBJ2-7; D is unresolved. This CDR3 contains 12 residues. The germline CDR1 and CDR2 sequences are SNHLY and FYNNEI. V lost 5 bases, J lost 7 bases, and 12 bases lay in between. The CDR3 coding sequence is TGTGCCAGCAGTCGATACATTATGGAGCAGTACTTC. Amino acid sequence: CASSRYIMEQYF.

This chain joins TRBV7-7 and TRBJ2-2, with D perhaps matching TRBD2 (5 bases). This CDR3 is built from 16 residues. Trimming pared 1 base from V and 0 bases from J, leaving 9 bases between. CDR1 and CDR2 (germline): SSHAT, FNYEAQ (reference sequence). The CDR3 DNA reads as TGTGCCAGCAGCTTAGAAGTAGCGACGAACACCGGGGAGCTGTTTTTT. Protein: CASSLEVATNTGELFF. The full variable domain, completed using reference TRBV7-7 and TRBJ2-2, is GAGVSQSPRYKVTKRGQDVTLRCDPISSHATLYWYQQALGQGPEFLTYFNYEAQPDKSGLPSDRFSAERPEGSISTLTIQRTEQRDSAMYRCASSLEVATNTGELFFGEGSRLTVL.

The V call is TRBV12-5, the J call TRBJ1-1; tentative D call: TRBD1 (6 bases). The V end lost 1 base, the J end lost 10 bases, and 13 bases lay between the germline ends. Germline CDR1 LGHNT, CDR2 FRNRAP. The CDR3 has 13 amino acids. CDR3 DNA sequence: TGTGCTAGTGGTTTGGCCCGGGACAATCGAGCTTTCTTT. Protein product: CASGLARDNRAFF.

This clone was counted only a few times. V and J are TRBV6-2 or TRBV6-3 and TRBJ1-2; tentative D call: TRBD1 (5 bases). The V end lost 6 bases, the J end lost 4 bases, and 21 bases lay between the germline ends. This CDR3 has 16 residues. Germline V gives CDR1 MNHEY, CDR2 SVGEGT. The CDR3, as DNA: TGTGCCAGCAGACCTCCCGAGGGGCAGGGAACCTATGGCTACACCTTC. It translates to CASRPPEGQGTYGYTF.

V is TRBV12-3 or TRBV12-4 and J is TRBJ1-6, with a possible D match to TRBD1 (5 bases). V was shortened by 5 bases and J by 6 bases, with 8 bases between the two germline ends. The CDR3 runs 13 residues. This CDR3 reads CASSGGGNSPLHF. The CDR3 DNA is TGTGCCAGCAGTGGGGGAGGTAATTCACCCCTCCACTTT.

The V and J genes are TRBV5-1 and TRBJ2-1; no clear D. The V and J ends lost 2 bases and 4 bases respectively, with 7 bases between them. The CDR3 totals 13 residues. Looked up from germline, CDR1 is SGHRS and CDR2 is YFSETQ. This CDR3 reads CASSFDPYNEQFF. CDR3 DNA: TGCGCCAGCAGCTTTGACCCTTACAATGAGCAGTTCTTC.

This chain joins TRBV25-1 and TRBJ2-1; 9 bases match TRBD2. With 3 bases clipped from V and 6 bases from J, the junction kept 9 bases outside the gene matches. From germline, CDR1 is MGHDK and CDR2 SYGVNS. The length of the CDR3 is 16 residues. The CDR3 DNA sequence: TGTGCCAGCAGTGACCCCGGGACTAGCTCGAGCAATGAGCAGTTCTTC. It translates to CASSDPGTSSSNEQFF.

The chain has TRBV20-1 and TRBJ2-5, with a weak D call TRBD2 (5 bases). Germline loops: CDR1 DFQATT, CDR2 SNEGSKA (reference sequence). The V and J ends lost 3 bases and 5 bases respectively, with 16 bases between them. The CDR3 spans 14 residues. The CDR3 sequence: CSASRAGEAETQYF. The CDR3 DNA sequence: TGCAGTGCTAGTCGGGCGGGCGAGGCGGAGACCCAGTACTTC.

DNA for the CDR3: TGTGCCAGCAGCCAAGACTGGGGCTACACCTTC. This codes for CASSQDWGYTF. The genes are TRBV3-1 (or the pseudogene TRBV3-2) and TRBJ1-2, with D uncertain. The CDR3 totals 11 residues. Germline loops: CDR1 LGHDT, CDR2 YNNKEL (reference sequence). V gave up 0 bases and J gave up 8 bases, with 4 bases separating them.